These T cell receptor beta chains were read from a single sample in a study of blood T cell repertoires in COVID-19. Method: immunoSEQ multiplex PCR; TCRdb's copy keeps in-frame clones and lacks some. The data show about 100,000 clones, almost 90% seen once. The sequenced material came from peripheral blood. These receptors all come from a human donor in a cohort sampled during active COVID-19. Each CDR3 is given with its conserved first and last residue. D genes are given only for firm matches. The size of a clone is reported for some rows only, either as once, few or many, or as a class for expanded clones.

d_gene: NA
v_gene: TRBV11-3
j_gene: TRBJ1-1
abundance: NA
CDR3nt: TGTGCCAGCAGCCTTGGACAGAACACTGAAGCTTTCTTT
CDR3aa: CASSLGQNTEAFF

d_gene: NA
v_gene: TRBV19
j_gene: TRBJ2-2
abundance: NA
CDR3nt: TGTGCCAGTAGTATTTCCCGGGATGCCGGGGAGCTGTTTTTT
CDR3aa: CASSISRDAGELFF

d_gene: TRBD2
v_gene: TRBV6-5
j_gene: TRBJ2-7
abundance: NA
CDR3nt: TGTGCCAGCCGGTCGGGGGGTGCCTACGAGCAGTACTTC
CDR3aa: CASRSGGAYEQYF

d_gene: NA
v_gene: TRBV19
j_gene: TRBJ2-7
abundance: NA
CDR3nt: TGTGCCAGTAGTCCCACAGGGTTATGGGAGCAGTACTTC
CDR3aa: CASSPTGLWEQYF

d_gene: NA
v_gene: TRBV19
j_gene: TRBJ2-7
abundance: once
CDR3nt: TGTGCCAGTAGTATGGGCAGTCTCGGCTACGAGCAGTACTTC
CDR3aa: CASSMGSLGYEQYF

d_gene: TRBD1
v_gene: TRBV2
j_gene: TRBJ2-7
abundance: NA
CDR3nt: TGTGCCAGCAGAGGACAGGGGTACGAGCAGTACTTC
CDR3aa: CASRGQGYEQYF

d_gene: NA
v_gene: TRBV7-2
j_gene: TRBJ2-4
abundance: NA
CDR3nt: TGTGCCAGCAGCTATGGACTATCTTACGACATTCAGTACTTC
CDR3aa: CASSYGLSYDIQYF

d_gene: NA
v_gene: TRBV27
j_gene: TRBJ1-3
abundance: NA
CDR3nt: TGTGCCAGCAGTTTGGCATGGGGAAACACCATATATTTT
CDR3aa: CASSLAWGNTIYF

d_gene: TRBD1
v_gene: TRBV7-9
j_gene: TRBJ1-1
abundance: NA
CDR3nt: TGTGCCAGCAGACCAACCCGGGACAGTGAAGCTTTCTTT
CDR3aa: CASRPTRDSEAFF

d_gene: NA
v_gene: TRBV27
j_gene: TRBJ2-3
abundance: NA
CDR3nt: TGTGCCAGCCGTCAGCCTGACGCGGGCACAGATACGCAGTATTTT
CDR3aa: CASRQPDAGTDTQYF